The 32 T cell receptor beta chains below were found in one sample sequenced in a study of siplizumab effects on memory and regulatory T cells. Sequencing used immunoSEQ multiplex PCR; TCRdb keeps in-frame clones, though not all of them. Here the sample spans around 100,000 clones, approximately 90% being singletons. Material for sequencing was CD4+ T cells sorted from blood. All receptors derive from a human donor in good health.

The rearrangement joins TRBV7-8 to TRBJ1-5, with D perhaps TRBD1 (6 bases). With 5 bases removed from V and 4 bases from J, the gap between germline ends came to 18 bases. Germline V gene sequence: CDR1 SGHVS, CDR2 FQNEAQ. The CDR3 loop spans 16 amino acids. CDR3 in amino acids: CASSPFGTHENQPQHF. The CDR3 DNA reads as TGTGCCAGCAGCCCGTTCGGGACACATGAAAATCAGCCCCAGCATTTT.

CDR3 bases: TGTGCCAGCAGCTTATCTCCAGGGGGCAGTTACAATGAGCAGTTCTTC. Amino acids: CASSLSPGGSYNEQFF. V and J are TRBV7-3 and TRBJ2-1; 8 nucleotides line up with TRBD1. The V gene's germline CDR1 is SGHTA and CDR2 FQGTGA. V dropped 2 bases and J dropped 4; count of bases not matched to a gene: 7. The CDR3 length is 16 residues.

This chain links TRBV19 with TRBJ1-2; tentative D call: TRBD1 (6 bases). Trimming left V 7 bases short and J 4 bases short, with 13 bases between. CDR1 and CDR2 (germline): LNHDA, SQIVND (reference sequence). The CDR3 totals 13 residues. CDR3 amino acids: CASMGTRAYGYTF. The DNA for the CDR3 is TGTGCCAGTATGGGGACACGAGCCTATGGCTACACCTTC.

The chain employs TRBV7-9 and TRBJ1-1; D gene uncertain. The ends were cut back, 2 bases at V and 2 bases at J, with 6 bases in the middle. The CDR3 is made up of 13 amino acids. Germline V gives CDR1 SEHNR, CDR2 FQNEAQ (reference sequence). CDR3 loop: CASSLFSNTEAFF. The CDR3 DNA is TGTGCCAGCAGCTTATTTAGTAACACTGAAGCTTTCTTT.

The chain uses TRBV6-5 and TRBJ2-7, with unresolved D. Looked up from germline, CDR1 is MNHEY and CDR2 is SVGAGI. CDR3 length: 15 amino acids. V lost 2 bases and J lost 0, with 11 bases in between. CDR3: CASSYNMGVSYEQYF. The CDR3 DNA follows: TGTGCCAGCAGTTACAATATGGGCGTCTCCTACGAGCAGTACTTC.

The V gene is TRBV11-2, the J gene TRBJ2-7; the D call may be TRBD1 or TRBD2 (5 bases each). The length of the CDR3 is 14 residues. V was clipped by 5 bases and J by 2 bases, with 13 bases between them. CDR1 and CDR2 (germline): SGHAT, FQNNGV. The CDR3 loop reads CASSGTTPTYEQYF. The CDR3 DNA reads TGTGCCAGCAGCGGGACCACCCCCACCTACGAGCAGTACTTC.

Note on this clone: An end of the junction differs from the germline gene, which may be a read error. The chain links TRBV28 to TRBJ2-7, with TRBD1 identical over 10 bases. CDR1 and CDR2 from the germline V gene are MDHEN and SYDVKM. This CDR3 has 12 amino acids. CDR3 in amino acids: CASSSTDRGLRF. In DNA form, the CDR3 reads TGTGCCAGCAGTTCAACCGACAGGGGGCTGAGGTTC.

The chain links TRBV15 to TRBJ2-7; no clear D gene. The CDR3 spans 12 residues. The germline V gene has CDR1 LNHNV and CDR2 YYDKDF (reference sequence). Deletions cut 5 bases from V and 3 bases from J, with 8 bases between. The CDR3 DNA is TGTGCCACCAGCGACGGATACTACGAGCAGTACTTC. Translation gives CATSDGYYEQYF. The full variable domain, completed using reference TRBV15 and TRBJ2-7, is DAMVIQNPRYQVTQFGKPVTLSCSQTLNHNVMYWYQQKSSQAPKLLFHYYDKDFNNEADTPDNFQSRRPNTSFCFLDIRSPGLGDTAMYLCATSDGYYEQYFGPGTRLTVT.

This chain links TRBV19 with TRBJ2-1; TRBD2 is a possible D gene (5 bases). The CDR3 contains 14 residues. V was trimmed by 3 bases and J by 7 bases, leaving 13 bases between them. Germline values: CDR1 LNHDA, CDR2 SQIVND (reference sequence). The CDR3 DNA sequence: TGTGCCAGTAGTATCCCCGGACTCTCTAATGAGCAGTTCTTC. It is translated as CASSIPGLSNEQFF. The whole variable domain, remainder taken from reference TRBV19 and TRBJ2-1, is DGGITQSPKYLFRKEGQNVTLSCEQNLNHDAMYWYRQDPGQGLRLIYYSQIVNDFQKGDIAEGYSVSREKKESFPLTVTSAQKNPTAFYLCASSIPGLSNEQFFGPGTRLTVL.

The V gene is TRBV18, the J gene TRBJ1-4, with TRBD1 matching over 8 bases. CDR1 KGHSH and CDR2 LQKENI come from the germline V gene. The CDR3 spans 15 residues. The V and J ends lost 3 bases and 5 bases, in that order; junction bases with no gene match: 5. DNA of the CDR3: TGTGCCAGCTCACCCTTGGACAGGGCGAATGAAAAACTGTTTTTT. Protein product: CASSPLDRANEKLFF. The variable domain in full, completed from reference TRBV18 and TRBJ1-4, reads NAGVMQNPRHLVRRRGQEARLRCSPMKGHSHVYWYRQLPEEGLKFMVYLQKENIIDESGMPKERFSAEFPKEGPSILRIQQVVRGDSAAYFCASSPLDRANEKLFFGSGTQLSVL.

This sequence joins TRBV30 and TRBJ1-4; D remains unclear. Germline V lookup: CDR1 GTSNPN, CDR2 SVGIG (reference sequence). V shed 3 bases and J shed 10 bases, with 15 bases lying between them. This CDR3 comprises 13 residues. The chain's CDR3 is CAWRTPGEGKLFF. The CDR3 DNA sequence: TGTGCCTGGAGGACTCCAGGTGAGGGAAAACTGTTTTTT.

The genes are TRBV18 and TRBJ2-3; 8 bases fit TRBD1. The germline gives CDR1 KGHSH, CDR2 LQKENI. CDR3 length equals 16 residues. The ends lost 3 bases at V and 0 bases at J; junction bases unmatched: 5. CDR3 DNA: TGTGCCAGCTCACCCTACGGGACAGGTAGCACAGATACGCAGTATTTT. Translating it yields CASSPYGTGSTDTQYF.

Of note for this clone: This sample includes further DNA sequences coding for the same CDR3. The rearrangement joins TRBV5-1 to TRBJ1-1; TRBD1 agrees at 7 bases. Trimming cost V 2 bases and J 1 base; bases outside gene matches: 2. CDR1 SGHRS and CDR2 YFSETQ come from the germline V gene. There are 14 residues in the CDR3. CDR3 residues: CASSFSGGNTEAFF. The CDR3 DNA is TGCGCCAGCAGCTTTTCAGGGGGGAACACTGAAGCTTTCTTT.

V is TRBV5-1 and J is TRBJ2-3; tentative D call: TRBD2 (6 bases). From germline, CDR1 is SGHRS and CDR2 YFSETQ. The CDR3 is made up of 15 amino acids. V gave up 6 bases and J gave up 0 bases, with 14 bases separating them. CDR3 DNA sequence: TGCGCCAGCACGTTATCGGGAGAAAGCACAGATACGCAGTATTTT. Translating it yields CASTLSGESTDTQYF.

V is TRBV25-1 and J is TRBJ2-7; 9 bases agree with TRBD2. Germline CDR1 is MGHDK and CDR2 is SYGVNS. There are 16 residues in the CDR3. The J segment lost 4 bases and the V segment lost 1 base, leaving 8 bases of the junction unmatched. The CDR3 nucleotides read TGTGCCAGCAGTGAATGGACTAGCGAGAGGCCTTACGAGCAGTACTTC. This translates into CASSEWTSERPYEQYF.

CDR3 loop: CASTFQGGPGELFF. The CDR3 nucleotides read TGCGCCAGCACTTTTCAGGGGGGCCCCGGGGAGCTGTTTTTT. The chain recombines TRBV5-1 with TRBJ2-2, with D tentatively TRBD1 (7 bases). Germline lookup yields CDR1 SGHRS and CDR2 YFSETQ. CDR3 length: 14 residues. The V end was cut by 6 bases, the J end by 6 bases, with 15 bases between.

This chain joins TRBV5-1 and TRBJ2-6; 12 nucleotides align to TRBD1. Trimming cost V 3 bases and J 4 bases; bases outside gene matches: 8. CDR1 SGHRS and CDR2 YFSETQ come from the germline V gene. The CDR3 is 18 amino acids. The CDR3 region has the DNA TGCGCCAGCAGCTGGGCCGGGACAGGGGGCACGGGGGCCAACGTCCTGACTTTC. Residues: CASSWAGTGGTGANVLTF. The variable domain in full, completed from reference TRBV5-1 and TRBJ2-6, reads KAGVTQTPRYLIKTRGQQVTLSCSPISGHRSVSWYQQTPGQGLQFLFEYFSETQRNKGNFPGRFSGRQFSNSRSEMNVSTLELGDSALYLCASSWAGTGGTGANVLTFGAGSRLTVL.

V is TRBV28 and J is TRBJ2-7; 10 nucleotides match TRBD1. Germline assignment: CDR1 MDHEN and CDR2 SYDVKM. The CDR3 extends over 16 amino acids. J was trimmed by 3 bases and V by 2 bases; bases with no gene match: 7. In DNA, the CDR3 is TGTGCCAGCAGTTTACATGAGGGACAGGGGTTCTACGAGCAGTACTTC. Protein product: CASSLHEGQGFYEQYF.

The chain employs TRBV30 and TRBJ2-3; no clear D. The CDR3 is 13 amino acids. Germline V gene sequence: CDR1 GTSNPN, CDR2 SVGIG (reference sequence). V lost 2 bases to trimming and J lost 4 bases, with 10 bases between them. The CDR3: CAWSLMGPDTQYF. In nucleotides, the CDR3 is TGTGCCTGGAGTCTTATGGGTCCAGATACGCAGTATTTT. The full variable domain, completed using reference TRBV30 and TRBJ2-3, is SQTIHQWPATLVQPVGSPLSLECTVEGTSNPNLYWYRQAAGRGLQLLFYSVGIGQISSEVPQNLSASRPQDRQFILSSKKLLLSDSGFYLCAWSLMGPDTQYFGPGTRLTVL.

The CDR3 region has the DNA TGTGCCAGCAGCTTGTGGGAAAACACTGAAGCTTTCTTT. This translates into CASSLWENTEAFF. The chain joins TRBV5-4 to TRBJ1-1; no definite D call. Deletions cut 1 base from V and 2 bases from J, with 6 bases between. CDR1 and CDR2 from the germline V gene are SGHNT and YYREEE (reference sequence). This CDR3 has 13 amino acids.

The rearrangement uses TRBV5-1 and TRBJ2-1, with D possibly TRBD2 on 5 matching bases. Germline assignment: CDR1 SGHRS and CDR2 YFSETQ. The CDR3 totals 14 residues. The germline V and J ends were trimmed by 6 bases and 0 bases, with 10 bases remaining between them. CDR3 coding DNA: TGCGCCAGCACGAAAGGGAGCTCCTACAATGAGCAGTTCTTC. Translated, it gives CASTKGSSYNEQFF. The whole variable domain, filled in from reference TRBV5-1 and TRBJ2-1, reads KAGVTQTPRYLIKTRGQQVTLSCSPISGHRSVSWYQQTPGQGLQFLFEYFSETQRNKGNFPGRFSGRQFSNSRSEMNVSTLELGDSALYLCASTKGSSYNEQFFGPGTRLTVL.

The chain has TRBV10-3 and TRBJ2-7, with D possibly TRBD1 on 6 matching bases. Trimming removed 7 bases at V and 4 bases at J, with 17 bases between. This CDR3 region has 14 residues. CDR1 and CDR2 from the germline V gene are ENHRY and SYGVKD. The CDR3 region has the DNA TGTGCCATCAAGATAGACAGGCGAAAATACGAGCAGTACTTC. Protein sequence: CAIKIDRRKYEQYF.

J is TRBJ2-7 and V is TRBV28, with 11 bases that match TRBD2. CDR3 length equals 15 residues. CDR1 is MDHEN and CDR2 is SYDVKM in the germline V gene. V shed 4 bases and J 5 bases; nucleotides not matched to a gene: 7. DNA of the CDR3: TGTGCCAGCAGTTCCCCTAGCGGGAGGACGGACGAGCAGTACTTC. Translated: CASSSPSGRTDEQYF.

The gene calls are TRBV12-5 and TRBJ2-3; no clear D. The V gene lost 1 base and the J gene lost 1 base, with 12 bases spanning the gap. The V gene's germline CDR1 is LGHNT and CDR2 FRNRAP. The CDR3 runs 16 residues. The CDR3 bases are TGTGCTAGTGGTTTGGGGGCGGAACCCTGCACAGATACGCAGTATTTT. This gives the protein CASGLGAEPCTDTQYF.

Only one count was recorded for this clone. This rearrangement joins TRBV7-3 to TRBJ2-1; TRBD1 agrees at 8 bases. Trimming at V came to 2 bases and at J to 6 bases, leaving 6 bases not matched to a gene. CDR3 length equals 15 residues. The germline V gene encodes CDR1 SGHTA and CDR2 FQGTGA. The CDR3: CASSLLQGVGNEQFF. CDR3 bases: TGTGCCAGCAGCTTACTACAGGGGGTAGGCAATGAGCAGTTCTTC.

This clone was detected once. V is TRBV6-5 and J is TRBJ2-3; D is uncertain. Germline V gives CDR1 MNHEY, CDR2 SVGAGI. V was shortened by 6 bases and J by 2 bases, with 6 bases between the two germline ends. The length of the CDR3 is 12 residues. CDR3 sequence reads: CASRGYTDTQYF. CDR3 DNA sequence: TGTGCCAGCAGAGGGTACACAGATACGCAGTATTTT.

The V gene is TRBV7-9, the J gene TRBJ2-3; 14 nucleotides agree with TRBD2. V was pared by 1 base and J by 4 bases, with 10 bases of the junction left unmatched. Germline V gene lookup returns CDR1 SEHNR and CDR2 FQNEAQ (reference sequence). The CDR3 consists of 19 residues. The CDR3 DNA is TGTGCCAGCAGCTTAGGACTAGCGGGAGGGATTATAAGCGCAGATACGCAGTATTTT. It translates to CASSLGLAGGIISADTQYF.

This chain connects TRBV5-4 to TRBJ2-4; TRBD2 aligns across 7 bases. CDR3 length: 14 amino acids. Germline lookup yields CDR1 SGHNT and CDR2 YYREEE (reference sequence). After removal of 2 bases from V and 4 bases from J, the junction contained 3 bases not matched to a gene. Here the CDR3 DNA reads TGTGCCAGCAGCTTCCGAGCGGGGAAAAACATTCAGTACTTC. Translated: CASSFRAGKNIQYF. The full variable domain, in which reference TRBV5-4 and TRBJ2-4 provide the parts outside the CDR3, is ETGVTQSPTHLIKTRGQQVTLRCSSQSGHNTVSWYQQALGQGPQFIFQYYREEENGRGNFPPRFSGLQFPNYSSELNVNALELDDSALYLCASSFRAGKNIQYFGAGTRLSVL.

This clone showed up just a few times. The V and J genes are TRBV7-3 and TRBJ1-1; TRBD1 is a possible D gene (5 bases). Per germline, CDR1 SGHTA and CDR2 FQGTGA. The length of the CDR3 is 15 residues. Trimming cost V 0 bases and J 3 bases, with 11 bases left between them. This CDR3 reads CASSLTSWGDTEAFF. The CDR3, as DNA: TGTGCCAGCAGCTTAACATCCTGGGGGGACACTGAAGCTTTCTTT.

In this sample, this clone turned up once. The chain links TRBV7-9 to TRBJ1-5; no definite D call. The CDR3 length is 12 residues. V was clipped by 2 bases and J by 5 bases, with 4 bases between them. Germline values: CDR1 SEHNR, CDR2 FQNEAQ (reference sequence). CDR3 nucleotide sequence: TGTGCCAGCAGCTTAACACATCAGCCCCAGCATTTT. Its translation: CASSLTHQPQHF.

This clone has only one observation. The CDR3 loop reads CSATTFVAEQFF. For the CDR3, the DNA is TGCAGCGCGACGACTTTTGTGGCTGAGCAGTTCTTC. This chain links TRBV29-1 with TRBJ2-1; D not resolved. Germline V gene data show CDR1 as SQVTM and CDR2 as ANQGSEA. Trimming took off 7 bases at V and 9 bases at J, with 16 bases between the two ends. The CDR3 has 12 amino acids.

This chain joins TRBV6-5 and TRBJ1-3; the D is unclear. This CDR3 comprises 13 residues. CDR1 is MNHEY, CDR2 SVGAGI, per germline. With 7 bases removed from V and 4 bases from J, the gap between germline ends came to 11 bases. The CDR3 DNA reads TGTGCCAGCACCCAAATTTCAGGAAACACCATATATTTT. Amino acids: CASTQISGNTIYF.